The 10 T cell receptor beta chains presented below share a single source sample, sequenced in a study of T cells in Graves' hyperthyroidism and ophthalmopathy. RNA transcripts yielded amplified TCR beta CDR3 regions. HTBI primers were used for first-round RT-PCR of the TCR CDR3. TCRdb itself ran the multiplex PCR reads through MiXCR, one entry per CDR3 protein. The sample yields some 620,000 distinct CDR3 sequences, 15% to 20% seen once. Material for sequencing was blood. The origin of the receptors is a woman aged 25 to 45 with Graves' hyperthyroidism.

V and J are TRBV29-1 and TRBJ2-7; D call uncertain. The CDR3 consists of 14 residues. Trimming removed 3 bases at V and 8 bases at J, with 20 bases between. Germline V CDR1 and CDR2: SQVTM, ANQGSEA. In DNA, the CDR3 is TGCAGCGTTGAGTCAGGCAGCTATCTACGCCAGCAGTACTTC. It translates to CSVESGSYLRQQYF.

Many counts were recorded for this clonotype. V and J are TRBV12-3 or TRBV12-4 and TRBJ2-7; no firm D call. The CDR3 loop spans 11 amino acids. V lost 7 bases and J 3 bases, leaving 7 bases between the germline ends. Written as DNA, the CDR3 is TGTGCCAGCACCAAAGACTACGAGCAGTACTTC. Its translation: CASTKDYEQYF.

For this clonotype: One junction end disagrees with the germline gene, perhaps due to a read error. The V and J genes are TRBV5-1 and TRBJ2-7, with D maybe TRBD2 (6 bases). The V gene's germline CDR1 is SGHRS and CDR2 YFSETQ. The CDR3 loop spans 14 amino acids. The CDR3 DNA reads as TGTGCCAGCAGCTCCTCCGGGACTCCCTACGAGCAGTACTTC. Its protein product is CASSSSGTPYEQYF.

This clonotype occurred many times. This chain uses TRBV27 with TRBJ1-5; D remains ambiguous. The CDR3 has 15 residues. Germline loops: CDR1 MNHEY, CDR2 SMNVEV (reference sequence). Trimming cost V 6 bases and J 4 bases, with 16 bases left between them. DNA of the CDR3: TGTGCCAGCAGCGAACTCCGGGCCGTTAATCAGCCCCAGCATTTT. Translation: CASSELRAVNQPQHF.

This clonotype showed up many times. This chain uses TRBV6-1 with TRBJ2-3; D may be TRBD2 (6 bases). Trimming shortened V by 8 bases and J by 3 bases, and 9 bases separated the two germline ends. Germline V lookup: CDR1 MNHNS, CDR2 SASEGT. CDR3 length equals 12 residues. The CDR3 coding sequence is TGTGCCAGCGCGGGGCCGACAGATACGCAGTATTTT. Its protein is CASAGPTDTQYF.

This clonotype was observed at least ten times. The chain joins TRBV7-2 to TRBJ1-5; 8 nucleotides match TRBD1. V shed 1 base, J shed 7 bases, and the junction held 6 bases outside the gene matches. The CDR3 loop spans 15 amino acids. Per the germline V gene, CDR1 is SGHTA and CDR2 is FQGNSA. CDR3 region: CASSLGQGAKQPQHF. The CDR3 DNA reads TGTGCCAGCAGCTTAGGGCAGGGGGCAAAGCAGCCCCAGCATTTT.

The rearrangement uses TRBV7-9 and TRBJ1-2, with TRBD1 matching 8 bases. Trimming took 4 bases from V and 3 from J; bases not matched to a gene: 7. The CDR3 is made up of 15 amino acids. Germline V CDR1 and CDR2: SEHNR, FQNEAQ (reference sequence). CDR3 DNA sequence: TGTGCCAGCAGCTCACCACCGACAGGGGACTATGGCTACACCTTC. The encoded protein is CASSSPPTGDYGYTF. Drawing the rest from reference TRBV7-9 and TRBJ1-2, the complete variable domain is DTGVSQNPRHKITKRGQNVTFRCDPISEHNRLYWYRQTLGQGPEFLTYFQNEAQLEKSRLLSDRFSAERPKGSFSTLEIQRTEQGDSAMYLCASSSPPTGDYGYTFGSGTRLTVV.

In its sample, this clonotype was seen many times. The genes are TRBV10-3 and TRBJ2-7, with 7 bases that match TRBD1. The germline V gene encodes CDR1 ENHRY and CDR2 SYGVKD. The trim removed 6 bases at V and 3 bases at J, leaving 5 bases unmatched. The CDR3 is 13 amino acids. Here the CDR3 DNA reads TGTGCCATCAGGGCCGGGACAGACTACGAGCAGTACTTC. This codes for CAIRAGTDYEQYF.

This clonotype occurred many times. The V gene is TRBV20-1, the J gene TRBJ1-2; tentatively, D is TRBD1 (5 bases). Germline V gene sequence: CDR1 DFQATT, CDR2 SNEGSKA (reference sequence). This CDR3 is 14 amino acids long. Trimming cost V 4 bases and J 3 bases, with 15 bases left between them. The DNA for the CDR3 is TGCAGTGCTACCAGACAGCCCACTGACTATGGCTACACCTTC. Protein product: CSATRQPTDYGYTF.

This clonotype was picked up many times. This chain joins TRBV5-4 and TRBJ1-4; 7 positions match TRBD1. J lost 6 bases, V lost 5 bases, and 4 bases had no gene match. CDR1 is SGHNT and CDR2 is YYREEE in the germline V gene (reference sequence). The CDR3 length is 13 residues. The CDR3 DNA follows: TGTGCCAGCAGAGACAGGGCAGATGAAAAACTGTTTTTT. Translating gives CASRDRADEKLFF.